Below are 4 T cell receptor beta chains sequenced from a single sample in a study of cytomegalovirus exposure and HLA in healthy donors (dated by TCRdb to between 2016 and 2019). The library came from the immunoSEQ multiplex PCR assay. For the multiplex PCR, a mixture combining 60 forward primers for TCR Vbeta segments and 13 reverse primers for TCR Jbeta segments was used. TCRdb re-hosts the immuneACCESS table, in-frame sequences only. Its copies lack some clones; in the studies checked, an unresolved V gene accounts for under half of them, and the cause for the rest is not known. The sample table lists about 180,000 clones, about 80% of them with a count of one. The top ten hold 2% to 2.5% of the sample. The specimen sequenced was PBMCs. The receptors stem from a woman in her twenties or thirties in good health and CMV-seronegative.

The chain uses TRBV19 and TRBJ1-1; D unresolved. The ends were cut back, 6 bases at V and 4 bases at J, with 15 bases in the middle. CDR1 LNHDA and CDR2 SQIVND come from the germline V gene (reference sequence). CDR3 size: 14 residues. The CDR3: CASRATILGTEAFF. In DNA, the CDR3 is TGTGCCAGTAGGGCAACTATCCTGGGCACTGAAGCTTTCTTT.

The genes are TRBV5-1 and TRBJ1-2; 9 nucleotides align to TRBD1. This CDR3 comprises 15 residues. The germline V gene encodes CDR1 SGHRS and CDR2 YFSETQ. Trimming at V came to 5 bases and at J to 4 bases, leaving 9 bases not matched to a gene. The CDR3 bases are TGCGCCAGCAGGGATACAGGGGGCGCGTTCTATGGCTACACCTTC. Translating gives CASRDTGGAFYGYTF.

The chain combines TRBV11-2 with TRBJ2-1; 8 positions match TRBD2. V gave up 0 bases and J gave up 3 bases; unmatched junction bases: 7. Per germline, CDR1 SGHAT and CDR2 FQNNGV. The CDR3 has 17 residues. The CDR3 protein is CASSLDYGGRLYNEQFF. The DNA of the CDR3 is TGTGCCAGCAGCTTAGATTATGGCGGGAGGCTCTACAATGAGCAGTTCTTC.

The CDR3 nucleotides are TGTGCCAGCAGCCCGACAGGTCTTAGGTCACCCCTCCACTTT. Its translation is CASSPTGLRSPLHF. The chain couples TRBV7-2 to TRBJ1-6; tentative D call: TRBD1 (6 bases). The length of the CDR3 is 14 residues. V lost 5 bases and J lost 10, with 15 bases in between. CDR1 is SGHTA and CDR2 is FQGNSA in the germline V gene.